Listed below are T cell receptor beta chains from one sample, sequenced in a study of OX40 agonist ivuxolimab in advanced cancers. Sequenced by immunoSEQ multiplex PCR; TCRdb stores in-frame clones only, minus some. The sample yields tens of thousands of clones, around 80% seen once. This sample comprised CD4+ or CD8+ T cells sorted from blood, obtained in a trial of the OX40 agonist ivuxolimab. These receptors were collected from an adult with an advanced solid tumor such as melanoma, head and neck, liver or kidney cancer. Each CDR3 is given with its conserved first and last residue. A D gene is named only where the DNA matches it firmly. Clone size is stated in some rows and not others, as once, few, many or a class when expanded.

clone_size: once
v_call: TRBV11-2
d_call: .
j_call: TRBJ1-5
cdr3_nt: TGTGCCAGCAGCTTAGTAGGCAGGCAGCCCCAGCATTTT
cdr3_aa: CASSLVGRQPQHF

clone_size: few
v_call: TRBV2
d_call: TRBD1
j_call: TRBJ1-5
cdr3_nt: TGTGCCAGCTTAGTTGACAGGGACCAGCCCCAGCATTTT
cdr3_aa: CASLVDRDQPQHF

clone_size: .
v_call: TRBV11-3
d_call: TRBD2
j_call: TRBJ2-1
cdr3_nt: TGTGCCAGCAGCCGACAGGCGGGGGGCCCCGATGAGCAGTTCTTC
cdr3_aa: CASSRQAGGPDEQFF

clone_size: .
v_call: TRBV7-9
d_call: TRBD2
j_call: TRBJ2-1
cdr3_nt: TGTGCCAGCAGTAGGCGGGGGGGCCTCAATGAGCAGTTCTTC
cdr3_aa: CASSRRGGLNEQFF

clone_size: .
v_call: TRBV5-8
d_call: .
j_call: TRBJ2-3
cdr3_nt: TGTGCCAGCAGCTTGAGCGTCCAGGCCACCAGCACAGATACGCAGTATTTT
cdr3_aa: CASSLSVQATSTDTQYF

clone_size: .
v_call: TRBV6-1
d_call: .
j_call: TRBJ2-7
cdr3_nt: TGTGCCAGCAGTGACTCCTCTGGAGTTGCCTACGAGCAGTACTTC
cdr3_aa: CASSDSSGVAYEQYF

clone_size: .
v_call: TRBV5-6
d_call: .
j_call: TRBJ1-4
cdr3_nt: TGTGCCAGCAGCTTGATCCCAACTAATGAAAAACTGTTTTTT
cdr3_aa: CASSLIPTNEKLFF

clone_size: .
v_call: TRBV30
d_call: .
j_call: TRBJ2-5
cdr3_nt: TGTGCCTGGAGTGGTCAAGAGACCCAGTACTTC
cdr3_aa: CAWSGQETQYF

clone_size: .
v_call: TRBV10-3
d_call: .
j_call: TRBJ1-2
cdr3_nt: TGTGCCATCAGTGGCGGGGTTGGAGGCTACACCTTC
cdr3_aa: CAISGGVGGYTF

clone_size: .
v_call: TRBV9
d_call: .
j_call: TRBJ1-2
cdr3_nt: TGTGCCAGCAGCGTAGAACCGAAGGGTGGTTATGGCTACACCTTC
cdr3_aa: CASSVEPKGGYGYTF

clone_size: .
v_call: TRBV5-1
d_call: .
j_call: TRBJ1-4
cdr3_nt: TGCGCCAGCAGCCCCGGGGATGAAAAACTGTTTTTT
cdr3_aa: CASSPGDEKLFF

clone_size: .
v_call: TRBV6-4
d_call: .
j_call: TRBJ1-2
cdr3_nt: TGTGCCAGCAGCCTCTTCATTGGCGGCGATGGCTACACCTTC
cdr3_aa: CASSLFIGGDGYTF

clone_size: .
v_call: TRBV18
d_call: .
j_call: TRBJ1-1
cdr3_nt: TGTGCCAGTTTGCGGGATGTTATGAACACTGAAGCTTTCTTT
cdr3_aa: CASLRDVMNTEAFF

clone_size: once
v_call: TRBV7-3
d_call: .
j_call: TRBJ2-1
cdr3_nt: TGTGCCAGCAGCTTCGAAGGGCCCTACAATGAGCAGTTCTTC
cdr3_aa: CASSFEGPYNEQFF

clone_size: .
v_call: TRBV7-2
d_call: .
j_call: TRBJ1-2
cdr3_nt: TGTGCCAGCAGCTTAGAAAACACCTTC
cdr3_aa: CASSLENTF

clone_size: .
v_call: TRBV27
d_call: .
j_call: TRBJ1-1
cdr3_nt: TGTGCCAGCAGTTTAGTGGCAGGAACTGAAGCTTTCTTT
cdr3_aa: CASSLVAGTEAFF

clone_size: once
v_call: TRBV6-6
d_call: .
j_call: TRBJ2-7
cdr3_nt: TGTGCCAGCACCGGCGGCCCCGGGGAAATCTACGAGCAGTACTTC
cdr3_aa: CASTGGPGEIYEQYF

clone_size: once
v_call: TRBV6-1
d_call: TRBD1
j_call: TRBJ1-2
cdr3_nt: TGTGCCAGCAGCATAGACAGGGCCAACTATGGCTACACCTTC
cdr3_aa: CASSIDRANYGYTF

clone_size: .
v_call: TRBV5-5
d_call: TRBD1
j_call: TRBJ2-1
cdr3_nt: TGTGCCAGCAGACACGGGACAGGGACCTACAATGAGCAGTTCTTC
cdr3_aa: CASRHGTGTYNEQFF

clone_size: .
v_call: TRBV5-5
d_call: TRBD1
j_call: TRBJ1-4
cdr3_nt: TGTGCCAGCGACCGGGACAGCTCTAATGAAAAACTGTTTTTT
cdr3_aa: CASDRDSSNEKLFF

clone_size: once
v_call: TRBV7-8
d_call: TRBD1
j_call: TRBJ2-7
cdr3_nt: TGTGCCAGCACCGGACAGGGTTACTACGAGCAGTACTTC
cdr3_aa: CASTGQGYYEQYF

clone_size: .
v_call: TRBV29-1
d_call: .
j_call: TRBJ2-6
cdr3_nt: TGCAGCGTCAGGGGATCTGGGGCCAACGTCCTGACTTTC
cdr3_aa: CSVRGSGANVLTF

clone_size: .
v_call: TRBV7-8
d_call: TRBD1
j_call: TRBJ1-2
cdr3_nt: TGTGCCAGCAGCATAAATTCGGGACAGGGGTATGTCTATGGCTACACCTTC
cdr3_aa: CASSINSGQGYVYGYTF

clone_size: few
v_call: TRBV7-9
d_call: .
j_call: TRBJ2-5
cdr3_nt: TGTGCCAGCAGCTTAGCGGGTACGGAGACCCAGTACTTC
cdr3_aa: CASSLAGTETQYF

clone_size: few
v_call: TRBV9
d_call: .
j_call: TRBJ2-1
cdr3_nt: TGTGCCAGCAGCGTAGGACTAGGAACATACAATGAGCAGTTCTTC
cdr3_aa: CASSVGLGTYNEQFF

clone_size: .
v_call: TRBV2
d_call: .
j_call: TRBJ2-7
cdr3_nt: TGTGCCAGCAGGATTGACAGCTACGAGAGGCAGTACTTC
cdr3_aa: CASRIDSYERQYF

clone_size: .
v_call: TRBV5-1
d_call: .
j_call: TRBJ1-6
cdr3_nt: TGCGCCAGCAGCTTTACCGTAGGTGGGGCATCGGATTCACCCCTCCACTTT
cdr3_aa: CASSFTVGGASDSPLHF

clone_size: .
v_call: TRBV29-1
d_call: .
j_call: TRBJ2-1
cdr3_nt: TGCAGCGTTGAAGAACTGAGAACCAATGAGCAGTTCTTC
cdr3_aa: CSVEELRTNEQFF

clone_size: once
v_call: TRBV4-1
d_call: .
j_call: TRBJ1-1
cdr3_nt: TGCGCCAGCAGCCAAGCTACGGGCTGGAACACTGAAGCTTTCTTT
cdr3_aa: CASSQATGWNTEAFF

clone_size: .
v_call: TRBV5-6
d_call: .
j_call: TRBJ1-2
cdr3_nt: TGTGCCAGCAGCAGAATAGGACAGAACTATGGCTACACCTTC
cdr3_aa: CASSRIGQNYGYTF

clone_size: .
v_call: TRBV30
d_call: .
j_call: TRBJ2-7
cdr3_nt: TGTGCCTGGAGTGTTACAGATTACGAGCAGTACTTC
cdr3_aa: CAWSVTDYEQYF

clone_size: .
v_call: TRBV7-2
d_call: .
j_call: TRBJ2-3
cdr3_nt: TGTGCCAGCAGTACGTGGGGGGGCACAGATACGCAGTATTTT
cdr3_aa: CASSTWGGTDTQYF

clone_size: .
v_call: TRBV19
d_call: TRBD1
j_call: TRBJ1-5
cdr3_nt: TGTGCCAGTAGTAAACAGGGGGCGGGCAATCAGCCCCAGCATTTT
cdr3_aa: CASSKQGAGNQPQHF

clone_size: .
v_call: TRBV27
d_call: .
j_call: TRBJ1-6
cdr3_nt: TGTGCCAGCAGTCTCCTTAATTCACCCCTCCACTTT
cdr3_aa: CASSLLNSPLHF

clone_size: .
v_call: TRBV6-4
d_call: TRBD2
j_call: TRBJ2-1
cdr3_nt: TGTGCCAGCAGTGAGGGCGGGAGCTCCTACAATGAGCAGTTCTTC
cdr3_aa: CASSEGGSSYNEQFF

clone_size: .
v_call: TRBV5-1
d_call: TRBD1
j_call: TRBJ1-2
cdr3_nt: TGCGCCAGCAGCTTGGTGGACGGGACAGTACAAGGCTACACCTTC
cdr3_aa: CASSLVDGTVQGYTF

clone_size: .
v_call: TRBV7-2
d_call: TRBD1
j_call: TRBJ1-2
cdr3_nt: TGTGCCAGCAGCGCAGCGCTTGGACAGGGGGCTGGTGGCTACACCTTC
cdr3_aa: CASSAALGQGAGGYTF

clone_size: .
v_call: TRBV6-5
d_call: .
j_call: TRBJ1-2
cdr3_nt: TGTGCCAGCAGTATCAGAAAAGCTAACTATGGCTACACCTTC
cdr3_aa: CASSIRKANYGYTF

clone_size: .
v_call: TRBV4-2
d_call: TRBD1
j_call: TRBJ2-1
cdr3_nt: TGTGCCAGCAGCCAAGACTGGGACAGGAGCTACAATGAGCAGTTCTTC
cdr3_aa: CASSQDWDRSYNEQFF

clone_size: .
v_call: TRBV10-3
d_call: .
j_call: TRBJ2-5
cdr3_nt: TGTGCCATCAGTGGTTACACCCAAGAGACCCAGTACTTC
cdr3_aa: CAISGYTQETQYF

clone_size: .
v_call: TRBV20-1
d_call: TRBD1
j_call: TRBJ2-7
cdr3_nt: TGCAGTGCTAGAGGACAGGGGATGCAGTACTTC
cdr3_aa: CSARGQGMQYF

clone_size: .
v_call: TRBV5-4
d_call: .
j_call: TRBJ1-5
cdr3_nt: TGTGCCAGCAGTGTAGGGGGGGATCAGCCCCAGCATTTT
cdr3_aa: CASSVGGDQPQHF

clone_size: .
v_call: TRBV6-5
d_call: .
j_call: TRBJ2-5
cdr3_nt: TGTGCCAGCAGTTACGGGACCGCAACCCAGTACTTC
cdr3_aa: CASSYGTATQYF

clone_size: once
v_call: TRBV19
d_call: TRBD1
j_call: TRBJ1-4
cdr3_nt: TGTGCCAGTAGTACCGGGACAGGAAACAATGAAAAACTGTTTTTT
cdr3_aa: CASSTGTGNNEKLFF

clone_size: .
v_call: TRBV5-1
d_call: .
j_call: TRBJ2-3
cdr3_nt: TGCGCCAGCAGTCTCGCAGGGAGTTTTTTAACAGATACGCAGTATTTT
cdr3_aa: CASSLAGSFLTDTQYF

clone_size: .
v_call: TRBV7-2
d_call: .
j_call: TRBJ2-1
cdr3_nt: TGTGCCAGCAGCTCTAGCCCAATTGGATACAGTGAGCAGTTCTTC
cdr3_aa: CASSSSPIGYSEQFF

clone_size: .
v_call: TRBV5-1
d_call: TRBD1
j_call: TRBJ1-1
cdr3_nt: TGCGCCAGCAGCTCGAGTGTTAGACAGGGGAACACTGAAGCTTTCTTT
cdr3_aa: CASSSSVRQGNTEAFF

clone_size: few
v_call: TRBV4-3
d_call: .
j_call: TRBJ1-2
cdr3_nt: TGCGCCAGCAGCCAAGCCAGGGATAGTGGCTACACCTTC
cdr3_aa: CASSQARDSGYTF

clone_size: once
v_call: TRBV5-8
d_call: .
j_call: TRBJ1-2
cdr3_nt: TGTGCCAGCAGCGGCTATGGCTACACCTTC
cdr3_aa: CASSGYGYTF

clone_size: .
v_call: TRBV30
d_call: TRBD1
j_call: TRBJ2-1
cdr3_nt: TGTGCCTGCCCCCGGGGCAGGGGGCAATACAATGAGCAGTTCTTC
cdr3_aa: CACPRGRGQYNEQFF

clone_size: once
v_call: TRBV11-2
d_call: .
j_call: TRBJ1-6
cdr3_nt: TGTGCCAGCAGCACTTCTTCCGGCAGGACTTATAATTCACCCCTCCACTTT
cdr3_aa: CASSTSSGRTYNSPLHF

clone_size: medium-sized
v_call: TRBV18
d_call: .
j_call: TRBJ1-2
cdr3_nt: TGTGCCAGCTCAAAACGGGCAAACTATGGCTACACCTTC
cdr3_aa: CASSKRANYGYTF

clone_size: .
v_call: TRBV11-2
d_call: .
j_call: TRBJ1-3
cdr3_nt: TGTGCCAGCAGCTACGAAGTTAGCATATATTTT
cdr3_aa: CASSYEVSIYF

clone_size: .
v_call: TRBV29-1
d_call: TRBD1
j_call: TRBJ1-6
cdr3_nt: TGCAGCGCCAGGGGGGGTCGGAATTCACCCCTCCACTTT
cdr3_aa: CSARGGRNSPLHF

clone_size: once
v_call: TRBV5-8
d_call: .
j_call: TRBJ1-6
cdr3_nt: TGTGCCAGCAGCTTGGAATCTGGGCCAGGGTCACCCCTCCACTTT
cdr3_aa: CASSLESGPGSPLHF

clone_size: .
v_call: TRBV5-4
d_call: .
j_call: TRBJ2-3
cdr3_nt: TGTGCCAGCAGCTTGCAGGGGAGCTCAGATACGCAGTATTTT
cdr3_aa: CASSLQGSSDTQYF

clone_size: .
v_call: TRBV29-1
d_call: .
j_call: TRBJ1-2
cdr3_nt: TGCAGCGTTGATGTGGGTCATCCTCCTAACTATGGCTACACCTTC
cdr3_aa: CSVDVGHPPNYGYTF

clone_size: .
v_call: TRBV5-1
d_call: .
j_call: TRBJ2-5
cdr3_nt: TGCGCCAGCAGCTCGGGTTTTCGGGCCGGGGTGACCCAGTACTTC
cdr3_aa: CASSSGFRAGVTQYF